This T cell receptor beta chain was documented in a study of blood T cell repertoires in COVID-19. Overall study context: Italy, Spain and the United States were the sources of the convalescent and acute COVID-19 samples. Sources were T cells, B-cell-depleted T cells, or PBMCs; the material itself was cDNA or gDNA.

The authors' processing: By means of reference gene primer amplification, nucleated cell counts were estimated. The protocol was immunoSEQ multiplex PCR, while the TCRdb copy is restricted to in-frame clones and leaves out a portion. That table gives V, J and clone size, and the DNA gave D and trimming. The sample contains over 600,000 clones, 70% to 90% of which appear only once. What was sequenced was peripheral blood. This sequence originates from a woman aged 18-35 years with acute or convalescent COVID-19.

The DNA for the CDR3 is TGCGCCAGCAGACAACCTACAGACAGGGATGATTCACCCCTCCACTTT. It encodes CASRQPTDRDDSPLHF. This chain joins TRBV23-1 and TRBJ1-6; 7 bases are a match to TRBD1. Being an ORF, TRBV23-1 has a function that is uncertain. The J segment lost 8 bases and the V segment lost 6 bases, leaving 13 bases of the junction unmatched. The CDR3 sequence is 16 residues long.